A single sample gave rise to the 14 T cell receptor beta chains below, sequenced in a study of cytomegalovirus exposure and HLA in healthy donors. 60 Vbeta and 13 Jbeta primers were used in PCR. Using immunoSEQ multiplex PCR, the repertoire was profiled, and TCRdb retains in-frame clones only, with some absent. The repertoire includes fewer than 200,000 clones, about 80% of them detected once, and roughly 1.2% sits in the top ten. Sequencing was done on a sample of PBMCs. Receptor source: a woman aged 50 to 60 in good health and CMV-seronegative.

This chain connects TRBV7-2 to TRBJ1-1, with a tentative D call TRBD1 (6 bases). This CDR3 is built from 14 residues. The germline CDR1 and CDR2 sequences are SGHTA and FQGNSA. V was trimmed by 2 bases and J by 4 bases, leaving 11 bases between them. CDR3: CASSLRTGTTEAFF. The CDR3 DNA reads as TGTGCCAGCAGCTTACGTACAGGGACCACTGAAGCTTTCTTT.

This rearrangement joins TRBV4-1 to TRBJ2-2; 7 positions agree with TRBD1. Germline V gene data show CDR1 as MGHRA and CDR2 as YSYEKL. V lost 2 bases and J lost 2; bases outside the gene matches: 5. The CDR3 contains 16 residues. CDR3 in amino acids: CASSQSRDRNTGELFF. The CDR3 nucleotides are TGCGCCAGCAGCCAATCCCGGGACAGAAACACCGGGGAGCTGTTTTTT.

The chain combines TRBV2 with TRBJ1-4, with D unresolved. Germline CDR1 reads SNHLY; CDR2 reads FYNNEI. The V end was cut by 4 bases, the J end by 7 bases, with 13 bases between. The CDR3 length is 14 residues. CDR3 amino acids: CASSARAASEKLFF. DNA of the CDR3: TGTGCCAGCAGTGCGAGAGCTGCGAGTGAAAAACTGTTTTTT.

The chain uses TRBV11-2 and TRBJ2-3; no definite D call. Germline-derived CDR1 and CDR2 are SGHAT and FQNNGV. The CDR3 consists of 13 residues. V lost 1 base to trimming and J lost 1 base, with 3 bases between them. CDR3 protein: CASSLGRTDTQYF. The CDR3 DNA sequence: TGTGCCAGCAGCTTAGGGCGCACAGATACGCAGTATTTT.

The chain recombines TRBV14 with TRBJ2-2, with a tentative D call TRBD1 (5 bases). Trimming pared 0 bases from V and 1 base from J, leaving 24 bases between. Germline V gene data show CDR1 as SGHDN and CDR2 as FVKESK. There are 21 residues in the CDR3. CDR3 protein: CASSQDRANPGSKLNTGELFF. The CDR3 DNA sequence: TGTGCCAGCAGCCAAGACAGGGCCAACCCGGGCTCCAAGCTGAACACCGGGGAGCTGTTTTTT.

The chain employs TRBV6-1 and TRBJ2-7, with a tentative D call TRBD2 (6 bases). V lost 8 bases and J 4 bases, leaving 15 bases between the germline ends. This CDR3 region has 13 residues. The germline CDR1 and CDR2 sequences are MNHNS and SASEGT. CDR3 sequence: CASEMGLLYEQYF. CDR3 nucleotides: TGTGCCAGCGAAATGGGACTCCTTTACGAGCAGTACTTC.

The chain couples TRBV7-2 to TRBJ2-7, with 7 nucleotides matching TRBD1. CDR1 and CDR2 from the germline V gene are SGHTA and FQGNSA. This CDR3 comprises 15 residues. J was trimmed by 4 bases and V by 4 bases; bases with no gene match: 10. Here the CDR3 reads CASSSRRDRIYEQYF. CDR3 nucleotide sequence: TGTGCCAGCAGCTCGCGCCGGGACAGAATTTACGAGCAGTACTTC. The variable domain in full, with the rest retrieved from reference TRBV7-2 and TRBJ2-7, is GAGVSQSPSNKVTEKGKDVELRCDPISGHTALYWYRQSLGQGLEFLIYFQGNSAPDKSGLPSDRFSAERTGGSVSTLTIQRTQQEDSAVYLCASSSRRDRIYEQYFGPGTRLTVT.

V is TRBV9 and J is TRBJ1-4; 7 nucleotides match TRBD1. J lost 4 bases, V lost 3 bases, and 6 bases had no gene match. The CDR3 length is 15 residues. Germline CDR1 reads SGDLS; CDR2 reads YYNGEE. The CDR3 loop is CASSARDRLNEKLFF. CDR3 DNA: TGTGCCAGCAGCGCCCGGGACAGACTTAATGAAAAACTGTTTTTT.

This rearrangement joins TRBV5-1 to TRBJ2-3, with 10 positions matching TRBD2. The germline V gene encodes CDR1 SGHRS and CDR2 YFSETQ. J gave up 4 bases and V 1 base, and 3 bases lay outside the gene matches. The CDR3 has 15 residues. In DNA, the CDR3 is TGCGCCAGCAGCTTGACTAGCGGGATCGCAGATACGCAGTATTTT. Protein sequence: CASSLTSGIADTQYF. Supplemented by reference TRBV5-1 and TRBJ2-3, the full variable domain reads KAGVTQTPRYLIKTRGQQVTLSCSPISGHRSVSWYQQTPGQGLQFLFEYFSETQRNKGNFPGRFSGRQFSNSRSEMNVSTLELGDSALYLCASSLTSGIADTQYFGPGTRLTVL.

This chain connects TRBV7-3 to TRBJ1-1; D not resolved. The V and J ends lost 5 bases and 3 bases respectively, with 16 bases between them. CDR1 and CDR2 (germline): SGHTA, FQGTGA. CDR3 size: 15 residues. The CDR3, as DNA: TGTGCCAGCAGCCCTGACCCGTACGAGGACACTGAAGCTTTCTTT. Residues: CASSPDPYEDTEAFF.

The CDR3 sequence: CASSYTAAGNTIYF. The CDR3 DNA sequence: TGTGCCAGCAGTTATACAGCGGCTGGAAACACCATATATTTT. The rearrangement joins TRBV6-6 to TRBJ1-3; no firm D call. Trimming took 3 bases from V and 2 from J, leaving 8 bases between them. The germline V gene has CDR1 MNHNY and CDR2 SVGAGI (reference sequence). There are 14 residues in the CDR3.

The rearrangement links TRBV28 to TRBJ2-7, with 8 nucleotides matching TRBD2. The CDR3 is made up of 14 amino acids. The V gene's germline CDR1 is MDHEN and CDR2 SYDVKM. The V segment lost 2 bases and the J segment 9 bases; nucleotides outside the gene matches: 9. DNA of the CDR3: TGTGCCAGCAGTTTAATGAGCGGGAGTGTTCGGCAGTACTTC. Amino acids: CASSLMSGSVRQYF.

Details on this clone: Because the CDR3 is missing its conserved closing phenylalanine or tryptophan, this is likely a read error. The rearrangement links TRBV7-9 to TRBJ1-2; maybe TRBD1 (5 bases). The CDR3 loop spans 13 amino acids. Trimming cost V 5 bases and J 5 bases, with 12 bases left between them. Germline V gene sequence: CDR1 SEHNR, CDR2 FQNEAQ (reference sequence). This CDR3 is CASSLPTGYGYTL. CDR3 sequence (DNA): TGTGCCAGCAGCCTACCCACAGGTTATGGCTACACCCTC.

The rearrangement links TRBV7-8 to TRBJ1-1, with D possibly being TRBD1 (5 bases). The germline V and J ends were trimmed by 1 base and 8 bases, with 11 bases remaining between them. Germline CDR1 is SGHVS and CDR2 is FQNEAQ. The CDR3 length is 13 residues. CDR3 nucleotide sequence: TGTGCCAGCAGCTTAGGGGGCGCCCTAGAAGCTTTCTTT. The encoded protein is CASSLGGALEAFF. Full variable domain (outside the CDR3, taken from reference TRBV7-8 and TRBJ1-1): GAGVSQSPRYKVAKRGQDVALRCDPISGHVSLFWYQQALGQGPEFLTYFQNEAQLDKSGLPSDRFFAERPEGSVSTLKIQRTQQEDSAVYLCASSLGGALEAFFGQGTRLTVV.